These 31 T cell receptor beta chains share one sample of origin, sequenced in a study of blood T cells in healthy people across ages. Sample-barcoded 5' priming and a J-beta primer mix drove a second PCR of 7 to 11 cycles. In TCRdb, the 5' RACE reads were re-called with MiXCR into one record per CDR3 protein. The sample lists some 900,000 distinct CDR3 sequences; around 46% were seen once. Sequencing was performed on blood. The receptors were gathered from a man aged 30 to 39 in good health.

The chain links TRBV7-2 to TRBJ1-1, with a tentative D call TRBD1 (5 bases). The CDR3 loop spans 14 amino acids. Between the trimmed V and J ends, which lost 1 base and 4 bases, there was a span of 10 bases. Per the germline V gene, CDR1 is SGHTA and CDR2 is FQGNSA. CDR3 DNA: TGTGCCAGCAGCTTAGGGGTGGGGGGCACTGAAGCTTTCTTT. It encodes CASSLGVGGTEAFF.

V is TRBV21-1 and J is TRBJ2-5. TRBV21-1 is shown as a pseudogene. The CDR3 loop spans 11 amino acids. The DNA of the CDR3 is TGTGCCAGCAGCACCTGGTGGACCCAGTACTTC. The encoded protein is CASSTWWTQYF.

This clonotype was counted between two and nine times. The chain is built from TRBV4-2 and TRBJ1-2; D is ambiguous. There are 15 residues in the CDR3. Trimming pared 2 bases from V and 6 bases from J, leaving 16 bases between. Per germline, CDR1 LGHNA and CDR2 YNFKEQ. CDR3 DNA sequence: TGTGCCAGCAGCCAAAGCGTCCCGTCCCTGGATGGCTACACCTTC. Protein sequence: CASSQSVPSLDGYTF.

This clonotype was counted between two and nine times. V and J are TRBV9 and TRBJ2-1, with 11 positions matching TRBD2. With V trimmed by 0 bases and J by 2 bases, 4 bases remained unmatched. The CDR3 covers 17 residues. In germline, CDR1 is SGDLS, CDR2 YYNGEE. CDR3 DNA: TGTGCCAGCAGCGTAGATAGCGGGGGGGCGCCCTACAATGAGCAGTTCTTC. This sequence encodes CASSVDSGGAPYNEQFF.

V gene TRBV20-1 combines with J gene TRBJ2-1; a weak D match, TRBD2 (5 bases). The CDR3 length is 13 residues. Germline V gene lookup returns CDR1 DFQATT and CDR2 SNEGSKA (reference sequence). Trimming removed 8 bases at V and 7 bases at J, with 18 bases between. CDR3: CSFGGLVGNEQFF. The DNA for the CDR3 is TGCAGTTTCGGCGGGCTAGTGGGAAATGAGCAGTTCTTC.

V and J are TRBV3-1 and TRBJ2-5, with 9 bases fitting TRBD1. This CDR3 is built from 15 residues. Per the germline V gene, CDR1 is LGHDT and CDR2 is YNNKEL (reference sequence). Trimming took 5 bases from V and 1 from J; bases not matched to a gene: 5. The CDR3 spells CASSFRDRAQETQYF. CDR3 coding DNA: TGTGCCAGCAGCTTCCGGGACAGGGCCCAAGAGACCCAGTACTTC.

The V and J genes are TRBV28 and TRBJ2-1; 7 bases map to TRBD1. Germline CDR1 is MDHEN and CDR2 is SYDVKM. Losses at the gene ends were 5 bases for V and 5 bases for J; bases not matched to a gene: 6. The CDR3 is made up of 14 amino acids. As DNA, the CDR3 is TGTGCCAGCAGTCCACCCGACAGGGACAATGAGCAGTTCTTC. Its protein is CASSPPDRDNEQFF.

This clonotype was counted at least ten times. The chain joins TRBV7-2 to TRBJ2-7; D is ambiguous. Per the germline V gene, CDR1 is SGHTA and CDR2 is FQGNSA. Trimming took 1 base from V and 4 from J, leaving 8 bases between them. This CDR3 is built from 13 residues. The CDR3 sequence is CASSLGHIYEQYF. The DNA for the CDR3 is TGTGCCAGCAGCTTAGGACACATTTACGAGCAGTACTTC.

The V and J genes are TRBV12-3 or TRBV12-4 and TRBJ1-1, with no clear D. The CDR3 is made up of 12 amino acids. The V and J ends lost 3 bases and 1 base respectively, with 3 bases between them. This CDR3 reads CASSFWNTEAFF. The CDR3 bases are TGTGCCAGCAGTTTTTGGAACACTGAAGCTTTCTTT.

A few counts support this clonotype. This may come from a read error, since a much larger clone is one base off. The CDR3: CASSQWGQQETQYF. CDR3 in DNA: TGTGCCAGCAGCCAATGGGGACAGCAAGAGACCCAGTACTTC. The chain is built from TRBV4-2 and TRBJ2-5, with 7 bases aligning to TRBD1. The CDR3 contains 14 residues. Germline V lookup: CDR1 LGHNA, CDR2 YNFKEQ. V lost 2 bases to trimming and J lost 2 bases; unmatched junction nucleotides: 2.

The rearrangement uses TRBV10-3 and TRBJ2-1; weak D call: TRBD2 (6 bases). V dropped 8 bases and J dropped 4 bases, with 12 bases sitting between them. The CDR3 spans 13 residues. Germline V gene lookup returns CDR1 ENHRY and CDR2 SYGVKD. The CDR3 sequence is CAIGDSGYNEQFF. The CDR3 DNA reads TGTGCCATCGGGGATAGCGGTTACAATGAGCAGTTCTTC.

J is TRBJ1-2 and V is TRBV6-4, with D hard to call. The CDR3 is 14 amino acids. Germline values: CDR1 MRHNA, CDR2 SNTAGT. V dropped 0 bases and J dropped 6 bases, with 11 bases sitting between them. CDR3 in DNA: TGTGCCAGCAGTGACTCCGAACGAAGGCATGGCTACACCTTC. Residues: CASSDSERRHGYTF.

The chain has TRBV30 and TRBJ2-7, with 7 nucleotides matching TRBD1. This CDR3 contains 13 residues. The germline gives CDR1 GTSNPN, CDR2 SVGIG (reference sequence). V lost 4 bases and J lost 2; bases outside the gene matches: 5. This CDR3 is CAWTRQGPYEQYF. CDR3 nucleotides: TGTGCCTGGACCCGACAGGGACCCTACGAGCAGTACTTC.

This clonotype was seen a handful of times. This chain connects TRBV2 to TRBJ1-1; no firm D call. Germline CDR1 SNHLY, CDR2 FYNNEI. The germline V and J ends were trimmed by 6 bases and 4 bases, with 15 bases remaining between them. The length of the CDR3 is 14 residues. The CDR3: CASSARGEVTEAFF. DNA for the CDR3: TGTGCCAGCAGCGCCCGAGGTGAGGTCACTGAAGCTTTCTTT.

The gene calls are TRBV2 and TRBJ1-5, with D possibly TRBD1 on 5 matching bases. Germline V gene sequence: CDR1 SNHLY, CDR2 FYNNEI. Between the trimmed V and J ends, which lost 7 bases and 2 bases, there was a span of 9 bases. CDR3 size: 13 residues. The CDR3 spells CASKETGNQPQHF. DNA for the CDR3: TGTGCCAGCAAGGAGACAGGCAATCAGCCCCAGCATTTT.

The chain has TRBV7-2 and TRBJ2-1, with no clear D. The CDR3 has 12 residues. Per the germline V gene, CDR1 is SGHTA and CDR2 is FQGNSA. Deletions cut 4 bases from V and 9 bases from J, with 10 bases between. The CDR3: CASSSYLGEQFF. As DNA, the CDR3 is TGTGCCAGCAGCTCATACTTAGGTGAGCAGTTCTTC.

This clonotype appeared a few times. The chain recombines TRBV27 with TRBJ2-7; a weak D match, TRBD1 (6 bases). There are 15 residues in the CDR3. Germline CDR1 reads MNHEY; CDR2 reads SMNVEV (reference sequence). V was cut by 7 bases and J by 0 bases, with 16 bases left in between. The CDR3 region is CASKLGTHTSYEQYF. The CDR3 DNA sequence: TGTGCCAGCAAATTAGGGACACACACCTCCTACGAGCAGTACTTC.

The chain employs TRBV2 and TRBJ2-7, with D perhaps TRBD1 (6 bases). In germline, CDR1 is SNHLY, CDR2 FYNNEI. This CDR3 spans 14 amino acids. The V gene lost 8 bases and the J gene lost 1 base, with 15 bases spanning the gap. The CDR3 region has the DNA TGTGCCAGCGCCCGGGACACCAAATCCTACGAGCAGTACTTC. Translated, it gives CASARDTKSYEQYF.

This chain joins TRBV6-5 and TRBJ1-2; D may be TRBD1 (5 bases). Trimming took 0 bases from V and 1 from J, leaving 12 bases between them. In germline, CDR1 is MNHEY, CDR2 SVGAGI. CDR3 size: 16 residues. CDR3 in amino acids: CASSYSSGRNNYGYTF. Written as DNA, the CDR3 is TGTGCCAGCAGTTACTCGTCAGGGAGAAATAACTATGGCTACACCTTC.

The sample holds a few counts of this clonotype. This chain connects TRBV2 to TRBJ2-5; 12 bases are a match to TRBD2. Germline assignment: CDR1 SNHLY and CDR2 FYNNEI. The CDR3 length is 16 residues. V lost 5 bases, J lost 2 bases, and 6 bases stayed unmatched. For the CDR3, the DNA is TGTGCCAGCAGTCGATTAGGACTAGCGGGACAAGAGACCCAGTACTTC. It encodes CASSRLGLAGQETQYF.

The rearrangement uses TRBV9 and TRBJ2-3, with 8 nucleotides matching TRBD1. The junction had 8 bases not matched to a gene; V was cut back by 3 bases and J by 2 bases. Per the germline V gene, CDR1 is SGDLS and CDR2 is YYNGEE. This CDR3 has 16 amino acids. CDR3 protein: CASSAETGATTDTQYF. The CDR3 DNA is TGTGCCAGCAGCGCGGAGACAGGGGCTACCACAGATACGCAGTATTTT.

This clonotype was seen at least ten times. The chain joins TRBV30 to TRBJ2-7; perhaps TRBD1 as D (5 bases). The CDR3 consists of 11 residues. Germline CDR1 and CDR2: GTSNPN and SVGIG (reference sequence). V gave up 0 bases and J gave up 6 bases, with 6 bases separating them. Here the CDR3 reads CAWSVGLEQYF. CDR3 sequence (DNA): TGTGCCTGGAGTGTGGGGCTCGAGCAGTACTTC.

The rearrangement joins TRBV20-1 to TRBJ2-1, with 13 positions matching TRBD2. The better agreement between TRBJ2-7 and the DNA end casts doubt on the J call. CDR3 length equals 16 residues. Germline CDR1 is DFQATT and CDR2 is SNEGSKA (reference sequence). CDR3 DNA sequence: TGCAGTGCTCGAACCTGGACTAGCGGGGGCTACAATGAGCAGTACTTC. Its translation: CSARTWTSGGYNEQYF.

In its sample, this clonotype was seen a few times. This chain uses TRBV29-1 with TRBJ2-1; 7 bases align to TRBD1. The germline CDR1 and CDR2 sequences are SQVTM and ANQGSEA. V lost 6 bases, J lost 7 bases, and 6 bases stayed unmatched. This CDR3 is 12 amino acids long. CDR3 DNA: TGCAGCGTGGGACAGACGGTAAATGAGCAGTTCTTC. The encoded protein is CSVGQTVNEQFF.

This rearrangement joins TRBV7-2 to TRBJ1-1, with 10 nucleotides matching TRBD1. After removal of 7 bases from V and 5 bases from J, the junction contained 7 bases not matched to a gene. The CDR3 covers 14 residues. Looked up from germline, CDR1 is SGHTA and CDR2 is FQGNSA. The CDR3 DNA is TGTGCCAGCACCCGAGACAGGGGGCGGACTGAAGCTTTCTTT. It is translated as CASTRDRGRTEAFF.

A single count supports this clonotype. The V call is TRBV4-2, the J call TRBJ2-3; no clear D. Germline V gene lookup returns CDR1 LGHNA and CDR2 YNFKEQ. Trimming pared 0 bases from V and 3 bases from J, leaving 10 bases between. The CDR3 is 15 residues long. In DNA form, the CDR3 reads TGTGCCAGCAGCCAAGAAAGGTCCCCGACAGATACGCAGTATTTT. Its translation: CASSQERSPTDTQYF.

The chain has TRBV29-1 and TRBJ2-7, with D tentatively TRBD2 (5 bases). Trimming shortened V by 7 bases and J by 1 base, and 20 bases separated the two germline ends. This CDR3 region has 15 residues. Per the germline V gene, CDR1 is SQVTM and CDR2 is ANQGSEA. This CDR3 is CSAQIDGIGSYEQYF. CDR3 sequence (DNA): TGCAGCGCGCAAATCGACGGGATTGGGTCCTACGAGCAGTACTTC.

This clonotype turned up a few times. This chain links TRBV7-2 with TRBJ2-3, with TRBD2 as a possible D gene (5 bases). Per the germline V gene, CDR1 is SGHTA and CDR2 is FQGNSA. V gave up 2 bases and J gave up 2 bases, with 8 bases separating them. The CDR3 runs 14 residues. In DNA, the CDR3 is TGTGCCAGCAGCTTAATGGGAGTCACAGATACGCAGTATTTT. It is translated as CASSLMGVTDTQYF.

This clonotype was counted once. The rearrangement uses TRBV7-2 and TRBJ1-4; the match to TRBD1 covers 9 bases. V lost 6 bases to trimming and J lost 2 bases; unmatched junction nucleotides: 1. Germline V lookup: CDR1 SGHTA, CDR2 FQGNSA. The CDR3 length is 14 residues. For the CDR3, the DNA is TGTGCCAGCAGAGGGACAGGGACTAATGAAAAACTGTTTTTT. This encodes CASRGTGTNEKLFF.

As for this clonotype: Possible read error: a much larger clone is one base away. The rearrangement uses TRBV12-3 or TRBV12-4 and TRBJ2-7; D possibly corresponds to TRBD2 (6 bases). The J call is doubtful: the DNA matches TRBJ2-5 better. The CDR3 runs 13 residues. CDR3 loop: CASTRTNWETQYF. In nucleotides, the CDR3 is TGTGCCAGCACCAGGACTAACTGGGAGACCCAGTACTTC.

This clonotype was seen more than once but under ten times. CDR3 residues: CATSDPEAGPENIQYF. The CDR3 DNA is TGTGCCACCAGTGATCCAGAAGCCGGCCCAGAAAACATTCAGTACTTC. The V call is TRBV24-1, the J call TRBJ2-4, with D uncertain. The germline V and J ends were trimmed by 3 bases and 5 bases, with 16 bases remaining between them. The CDR3 has 16 residues. CDR1 KGHDR and CDR2 SFDVKD come from the germline V gene.